Presented here are 30 T cell receptor beta chains from one specimen sequenced in a study of OX40 agonist ivuxolimab in advanced cancers. The data were produced by immunoSEQ multiplex PCR, yet TCRdb's version contains in-frame clones alone and is incomplete. The data contain about 58,000 clones, over 75% of them singletons. The specimen was CD4+ or CD8+ T cells sorted from blood, collected in a trial of the OX40 agonist ivuxolimab. Source of these receptors: an adult with an advanced solid tumor such as melanoma, head and neck, liver or kidney cancer.

This clone was seen a few times. The chain couples TRBV9 to TRBJ1-1, with D possibly matching TRBD1 (6 bases). CDR3 size: 14 residues. V was pared by 2 bases and J by 5 bases, with 13 bases between. The germline CDR1 and CDR2 sequences are SGDLS and YYNGEE. CDR3 sequence (DNA): TGTGCCAGCAGCGTGCGACAGGAGAGGACTGAAGCTTTCTTT. It translates to CASSVRQERTEAFF. Based on the CDR3 plus reference TRBV9 and TRBJ1-1, the full variable domain is DSGVTQTPKHLITATGQRVTLRCSPRSGDLSVYWYQQSLDQGLQFLIQYYNGEERAKGNILERFSAQQFPDLHSELNLSSLELGDSALYFCASSVRQERTEAFFGQGTRLTVV.

This sequence joins TRBV4-1 and TRBJ2-3; TRBD2 matches at 7 bases. J was trimmed by 0 bases and V by 3 bases; bases with no gene match: 9. CDR1 MGHRA and CDR2 YSYEKL come from the germline V gene. The CDR3 has 17 residues. CDR3 in amino acids: CASSHVMSGESTDTQYF. CDR3 in DNA: TGCGCCAGCAGCCACGTTATGAGCGGGGAAAGCACAGATACGCAGTATTTT.

By sample share, this clone is medium-sized. The rearrangement links TRBV4-1 to TRBJ1-5; no firm D call. The CDR3 consists of 13 residues. V was trimmed by 1 base and J by 6 bases, leaving 7 bases between them. Germline values: CDR1 MGHRA, CDR2 YSYEKL. The CDR3 reads CASSQGLGQPQHF. The CDR3 bases are TGCGCCAGCAGCCAAGGGTTAGGTCAGCCCCAGCATTTT.

V gene TRBV7-9 combines with J gene TRBJ2-3; possible D gene TRBD1, 6 bases. Trimming took off 3 bases at V and 2 bases at J, with 9 bases between the two ends. The length of the CDR3 is 14 residues. CDR1 is SEHNR, CDR2 FQNEAQ, per germline (reference sequence). In DNA form, the CDR3 reads TGTGCCAGCAGCTTCTCAGGGGACACAGATACGCAGTATTTT. It translates to CASSFSGDTDTQYF.

The rearrangement joins TRBV7-6 to TRBJ1-3; D not certain. V was shortened by 2 bases and J by 0 bases, with 14 bases between the two germline ends. The germline CDR1 and CDR2 sequences are SGHVS and FNYEAQ. The CDR3 is made up of 17 amino acids. CDR3 loop: CASSLMSKGHSGNTIYF. CDR3 nucleotides: TGTGCCAGCAGCTTAATGAGCAAGGGCCACTCTGGAAACACCATATATTTT.

This chain links TRBV6-1 with TRBJ1-1, with D perhaps matching TRBD1 (5 bases). CDR3 length: 14 residues. CDR1 and CDR2 (germline): MNHNS, SASEGT. Trimming cost V 3 bases and J 4 bases, with 12 bases left between them. CDR3 DNA sequence: TGTGCCAGCAGTGATCCTATCGGGGGCACTGAAGCTTTCTTT. Protein product: CASSDPIGGTEAFF.

The rearrangement uses TRBV19 and TRBJ1-1; D is perhaps TRBD1 (6 bases). CDR1 is LNHDA, CDR2 SQIVND, per germline (reference sequence). This CDR3 has 14 amino acids. Trimming pared 5 bases from V and 1 base from J, leaving 11 bases between. CDR3 sequence: CASSDRGGNTEAFF. The CDR3 DNA follows: TGTGCCAGTAGTGACCGAGGGGGGAACACTGAAGCTTTCTTT.

This clone was seen a handful of times. The CDR3 is CASGGTKSAYEQYF. CDR3 sequence (DNA): TGTGCTAGTGGCGGAACTAAATCAGCCTACGAGCAGTACTTC. V and J are TRBV12-5 and TRBJ2-7; D ambiguous. Deletions cut 6 bases from V and 2 bases from J, with 14 bases between. Germline V lookup: CDR1 LGHNT, CDR2 FRNRAP. The CDR3 has 14 amino acids.

The chain combines TRBV6-1 with TRBJ2-2, with no clear D. The germline V gene encodes CDR1 MNHNS and CDR2 SASEGT. V gave up 4 bases and J gave up 1 base, with 13 bases separating them. The length of the CDR3 is 16 residues. The CDR3 DNA follows: TGTGCCAGCAGTGCGGGCTTTTCTATGAACACCGGGGAGCTGTTTTTT. Protein: CASSAGFSMNTGELFF.

This clone was counted only a few times. This chain joins TRBV15 and TRBJ1-2, with unresolved D. Trimming took off 0 bases at V and 2 bases at J, with 10 bases between the two ends. The CDR3 loop spans 15 amino acids. Germline V gene data show CDR1 as LNHNV and CDR2 as YYDKDF (reference sequence). The CDR3 reads CATSRDYSGNYGYTF. CDR3 bases: TGTGCCACCAGCAGAGATTATTCAGGAAACTATGGCTACACCTTC. The entire variable domain, with the rest obtained from reference TRBV15 and TRBJ1-2, is as follows: DAMVIQNPRYQVTQFGKPVTLSCSQTLNHNVMYWYQQKSSQAPKLLFHYYDKDFNNEADTPDNFQSRRPNTSFCFLDIRSPGLGDTAMYLCATSRDYSGNYGYTFGSGTRLTVV.

This clone came up a few times. The chain employs TRBV11-3 and TRBJ1-5; 11 bases map to TRBD1. Germline CDR1 and CDR2: SGHNT and YENEEA. The CDR3 spans 15 residues. After removal of 8 bases from V and 3 bases from J, the junction contained 6 bases not matched to a gene. This chain's CDR3 is CASPGQGALNQPQHF. DNA for the CDR3: TGTGCCAGCCCCGGACAGGGGGCTCTCAATCAGCCCCAGCATTTT. Full variable domain (outside the CDR3, taken from reference TRBV11-3 and TRBJ1-5): EAGVVQSPRYKIIEKKQPVAFWCNPISGHNTLYWYLQNLGQGPELLIRYENEEAVDDSQLPKDRFSAERLKGVDSTLKIQPAELGDSAVYLCASPGQGALNQPQHFGDGTRLSIL.

The chain uses TRBV19 and TRBJ1-4, with D unresolved. The germline V gene encodes CDR1 LNHDA and CDR2 SQIVND (reference sequence). This CDR3 has 13 residues. The V end was cut by 7 bases, the J end by 6 bases, with 12 bases between. CDR3 loop: CASTSLSHEKLFF. CDR3 in DNA: TGTGCCAGTACGAGCCTCTCCCATGAAAAACTGTTTTTT. Using reference TRBV19 and TRBJ1-4 for the parts outside the CDR3, the full variable domain is DGGITQSPKYLFRKEGQNVTLSCEQNLNHDAMYWYRQDPGQGLRLIYYSQIVNDFQKGDIAEGYSVSREKKESFPLTVTSAQKNPTAFYLCASTSLSHEKLFFGSGTQLSVL.

The chain carries TRBV5-8 and TRBJ1-4; 10 nucleotides line up with TRBD1. V lost 4 bases to trimming and J lost 7 bases; unmatched junction nucleotides: 10. The CDR3 covers 16 residues. Germline V gene lookup returns CDR1 SGHTS and CDR2 YDEGEE. CDR3 region: CASSHDRGQGAEKLFF. The CDR3, as DNA: TGTGCCAGCAGCCATGACAGGGGGCAAGGCGCTGAAAAACTGTTTTTT.

The chain uses TRBV10-3 and TRBJ1-4, with D unresolved. This CDR3 has 15 amino acids. V lost 4 bases and J 1 base, leaving 10 bases between the germline ends. Germline values: CDR1 ENHRY, CDR2 SYGVKD. The CDR3 sequence: CAISVDRGTNEKLFF. CDR3 nucleotide sequence: TGTGCCATCAGTGTCGACCGGGGAACTAATGAAAAACTGTTTTTT.

The sample holds one count of this clone. This chain joins TRBV7-3 and TRBJ2-2; TRBD2 matches at 8 bases. The germline CDR1 and CDR2 sequences are SGHTA and FQGTGA. The CDR3 covers 14 residues. The V gene end was trimmed by 5 bases and the J gene end by 4 bases; junction bases not matched to a gene: 3. DNA for the CDR3: TGTGCCAGCAGCAACGCGGGGGGCACCGGGGAGCTGTTTTTT. It encodes CASSNAGGTGELFF.

This clone was picked up one time. V is TRBV5-1 and J is TRBJ2-3; possible D gene TRBD1, 6 bases. The germline V gene has CDR1 SGHRS and CDR2 YFSETQ. The CDR3 covers 15 residues. V was clipped by 0 bases and J by 2 bases, with 10 bases between them. The CDR3 sequence is CASSLGQGFTDTQYF. The CDR3, as DNA: TGCGCCAGCAGCTTGGGCCAGGGGTTCACAGATACGCAGTATTTT.

In this sample, this clone turned up once. In DNA form, the CDR3 reads TGTGCCAGCAGCTTAGGGGTCGCGGGTGAGCAGTTCTTC. The encoded protein is CASSLGVAGEQFF. The gene calls are TRBV11-2 and TRBJ2-1; tentative D call: TRBD2 (5 bases). V lost 1 base and J lost 9, with 10 bases in between. CDR3 length: 13 residues. The germline V gene encodes CDR1 SGHAT and CDR2 FQNNGV. The entire variable domain, with the rest obtained from reference TRBV11-2 and TRBJ2-1, is as follows: EAGVAQSPRYKIIEKRQSVAFWCNPISGHATLYWYQQILGQGPKLLIQFQNNGVVDDSQLPKDRFSAERLKGVDSTLKIQPAKLEDSAVYLCASSLGVAGEQFFGPGTRLTVL.

The rearrangement uses TRBV7-7 and TRBJ1-1; D unresolved. The V and J ends lost 2 bases and 11 bases respectively, with 24 bases between them. The CDR3 has 16 amino acids. The V gene's germline CDR1 is SSHAT and CDR2 FNYEAQ (reference sequence). In nucleotides, the CDR3 is TGTGCCAGCAGCTTATTTCCGTCGGTATTCCGGGCCCGGGCTTTCTTT. Protein product: CASSLFPSVFRARAFF.

A few counts support this clone. At one boundary the junction diverges from the germline segment, which might be a read error. This chain connects TRBV5-4 to TRBJ2-7, with D perhaps given as TRBD1 or TRBD2 (6 bases each). Germline V lookup: CDR1 SGHNT, CDR2 YYREEE (reference sequence). There are 11 residues in the CDR3. The CDR3 reads CASSLRGDQNF. As DNA, the CDR3 is TGTGCCAGCAGCTTAAGGGGGGATCAGAACTTC.

V and J are TRBV2 and TRBJ1-5, with D hard to call. This CDR3 comprises 12 residues. Looked up from germline, CDR1 is SNHLY and CDR2 is FYNNEI. Trimming cost V 7 bases and J 9 bases, with 13 bases left between them. DNA of the CDR3: TGTGCCAGCAAGTCGATATCTCGGCCCCAGCATTTT. It translates to CASKSISRPQHF.

The chain uses TRBV5-6 and TRBJ2-3; the D is unclear. This CDR3 comprises 13 residues. The germline gives CDR1 SGHDT, CDR2 YYEEEE. The V gene lost 2 bases and the J gene lost 1 base, with 5 bases spanning the gap. The CDR3 spells CASSFDGTDTQYF. The CDR3 coding sequence is TGTGCCAGCAGCTTCGACGGCACAGATACGCAGTATTTT.

CDR3 nucleotides: TGTGCCAGCAGTTACTCGAGTGTTGGGCAGCCCTACGAGCAGTACTTC. Protein: CASSYSSVGQPYEQYF. The chain links TRBV6-5 to TRBJ2-7; no firm D call. V lost 0 bases and J lost 2, with 14 bases in between. CDR3 length: 16 residues. Per germline, CDR1 MNHEY and CDR2 SVGAGI.

This clone occurred a few times. V usage is TRBV25-1 and J usage is TRBJ1-6; 10 nucleotides line up with TRBD1. V was pared by 6 bases and J by 6 bases, with 2 bases of the junction left unmatched. The CDR3 is 14 residues long. Germline V lookup: CDR1 MGHDK, CDR2 SYGVNS. In DNA form, the CDR3 reads TGTGCCAGCAGAGGGACAGGGGTTAATTCACCCCTCCACTTT. This gives the protein CASRGTGVNSPLHF.

The chain has TRBV29-1 and TRBJ2-1; D gene unclear. Germline V gene sequence: CDR1 SQVTM, CDR2 ANQGSEA. Trimming took 3 bases from V and 4 from J, leaving 13 bases between them. The CDR3 length is 14 residues. CDR3 amino acids: CSVDVTIIYNEQFF. The CDR3 DNA is TGCAGCGTTGACGTTACAATTATTTACAATGAGCAGTTCTTC.

The chain joins TRBV6-5 to TRBJ2-1; D is perhaps TRBD2 (6 bases). V dropped 4 bases and J dropped 3 bases, with 13 bases sitting between them. The germline CDR1 and CDR2 sequences are MNHEY and SVGAGI. CDR3 length: 15 amino acids. CDR3 DNA: TGTGCCAGCAGTTCCGATTACGGGGGCTACAATGAGCAGTTCTTC. Amino acid sequence: CASSSDYGGYNEQFF.

CDR3 amino acids: CASGLVAGTGANVLTF. In DNA, the CDR3 is TGTGCTAGTGGTTTGGTGGCGGGGACCGGGGCCAACGTCCTGACTTTC. The genes are TRBV12-5 and TRBJ2-6, with D maybe TRBD2 (6 bases). CDR1 and CDR2 from the germline V gene are LGHNT and FRNRAP. Trimming removed 0 bases at V and 4 bases at J, with 10 bases between. This CDR3 is 16 amino acids long.

V gene TRBV10-3 combines with J gene TRBJ1-1; 8 nucleotides match TRBD1. The CDR3 is 15 residues long. Trimming at V came to 1 base and at J to 5 bases, leaving 6 bases not matched to a gene. Germline V gene sequence: CDR1 ENHRY, CDR2 SYGVKD. The CDR3 coding sequence is TGTGCCATCAGTGAGTTGGGCAGGGGGCGGACTGAAGCTTTCTTT. Translated: CAISELGRGRTEAFF.

The chain couples TRBV7-5 to TRBJ2-1; the table's D gene call, TRBD1, was not cross checked with the DNA. TRBV7-5 is a known pseudogene. The CDR3 loop spans 19 amino acids. CDR3 coding DNA: TGTGCCAGAAGCTTAGTCATTTTAGGGACAGGGGGCCCCTACAATGAGCAGTTCTTC. Residues: CARSLVILGTGGPYNEQFF.

The V gene is TRBV15, the J gene TRBJ2-3; TRBD1 is a possible D gene (6 bases). Germline V gene sequence: CDR1 LNHNV, CDR2 YYDKDF (reference sequence). This CDR3 spans 15 amino acids. Between the trimmed V and J ends, which lost 1 base and 2 bases, there was a span of 10 bases. DNA for the CDR3: TGTGCCACCAGCAGAGCACAGGGAAACACAGATACGCAGTATTTT. Its protein is CATSRAQGNTDTQYF.

This sequence joins TRBV28 and TRBJ2-7; the D is unclear. The CDR3 sequence is 14 residues long. Germline assignment: CDR1 MDHEN and CDR2 SYDVKM. The V and J ends lost 5 bases and 3 bases respectively, with 14 bases between them. The DNA for the CDR3 is TGTGCCAGCAGTCTTGGGCAGGCCAGCTACGAGCAGTACTTC. Translation: CASSLGQASYEQYF.